These 11 T cell receptor beta chains were all obtained from the same sample, sequenced in a study of CD8 T cells in Susac syndrome (dated 2019 in TCRdb). The library was built by means of the immunoSEQ multiplex PCR assay. RNA was extracted using the RNeasy kit, and roughly 0.45 to 1 ug of the RNA was reverse transcribed with random hexamers. TCRdb cleaned the public reads at Q25 with fastp, built clones with MiXCR and kept in-frame beta chains. Entries that share a CDR3 protein sequence are merged under the most common genes and DNA. The sample table lists 400,000 to 550,000 distinct CDR3 sequences, roughly 85% of them with a count of one. 0.09% to 0.15% of the sample is in the top ten clones. The specimen was CD8+ T cells from PBMCs. The receptors were gathered from a human donor with multiple sclerosis.

The rearrangement links TRBV18 to TRBJ2-3, with a weak D call TRBD1 (6 bases). The V end was cut by 2 bases, the J end by 2 bases, with 8 bases between. The CDR3 has 14 amino acids. The germline V gene encodes CDR1 KGHSH and CDR2 LQKENI. In DNA, the CDR3 is TGTGCCAGCTCACCAGTGGGGGCCACAGATACGCAGTATTTT. This encodes CASSPVGATDTQYF.

The gene calls are TRBV27 and TRBJ2-1; 9 bases match TRBD1. Trimming at V came to 7 bases and at J to 4 bases, leaving 11 bases not matched to a gene. The length of the CDR3 is 16 residues. CDR1 is MNHEY, CDR2 SMNVEV, per germline (reference sequence). The CDR3 loop is CASKEGGTGIYNEQFF. The CDR3 DNA is TGTGCCAGCAAAGAAGGGGGGACAGGGATATACAATGAGCAGTTCTTC.

The chain carries TRBV4-1 and TRBJ2-1; D is unclear. V gave up 3 bases and J gave up 4 bases, with 10 bases separating them. The CDR3 runs 14 residues. Per germline, CDR1 MGHRA and CDR2 YSYEKL. The CDR3 here is CASSHEGPYNEQFF. The DNA of the CDR3 is TGCGCCAGCAGCCACGAAGGGCCTTACAATGAGCAGTTCTTC.

This rearrangement joins TRBV28 to TRBJ2-7; 7 bases map to TRBD1. CDR1 is MDHEN and CDR2 is SYDVKM in the germline V gene. Losses at the gene ends were 4 bases for V and 2 bases for J; bases not matched to a gene: 5. This CDR3 contains 14 residues. The CDR3: CASSYRGYAYEQYF. The CDR3 region has the DNA TGTGCCAGCAGTTACAGGGGCTACGCCTACGAGCAGTACTTC.

The rearrangement links TRBV27 to TRBJ2-7, with a weak D call TRBD2 (5 bases). The V end was cut by 2 bases, the J end by 1 base, with 12 bases between. CDR1 MNHEY and CDR2 SMNVEV come from the germline V gene (reference sequence). The CDR3 consists of 15 residues. CDR3 DNA sequence: TGTGCCAGCAGTTTAATCGGGGTTGAATCCTACGAGCAGTACTTC. Protein product: CASSLIGVESYEQYF.

The J gene is TRBJ1-1, the V gene TRBV9; D is unclear. The V end was cut by 3 bases, the J end by 1 base, with 13 bases between. This CDR3 spans 15 amino acids. Per germline, CDR1 SGDLS and CDR2 YYNGEE. Written as DNA, the CDR3 is TGTGCCAGCAGCGCCCCGGCAGGCCCGAACACTGAAGCTTTCTTT. Residues: CASSAPAGPNTEAFF.

The rearrangement joins TRBV4-1 to TRBJ1-4; D is undetermined. From germline, CDR1 is MGHRA and CDR2 YSYEKL. Trimming left V 0 bases short and J 13 bases short, with 15 bases between. This CDR3 is 14 amino acids long. CDR3 nucleotides: TGCGCCAGCAGCCAAGAATATTCAGCCGCCCGACTGTTTTTT. Residues: CASSQEYSAARLFF.

This clonotype was seen a single time. This chain joins TRBV4-1 and TRBJ2-2; no reliable D call. The CDR3 has 15 residues. In germline, CDR1 is MGHRA, CDR2 YSYEKL. V was shortened by 0 bases and J by 0 bases, with 5 bases between the two germline ends. CDR3 loop: CASSQDPSNTGELFF. The CDR3 coding sequence is TGCGCCAGCAGCCAAGATCCATCGAACACCGGGGAGCTGTTTTTT.

V usage is TRBV19 and J usage is TRBJ1-1; D perhaps matches TRBD1 (6 bases). This CDR3 region has 15 residues. Trimming removed 7 bases at V and 3 bases at J, with 18 bases between. Germline V gives CDR1 LNHDA, CDR2 SQIVND (reference sequence). The CDR3 DNA sequence: TGTGCCAGTACCATGGGGGGGGCCCCCGACACTGAAGCTTTCTTT. Its translation is CASTMGGAPDTEAFF.

The gene calls are TRBV6-2 or TRBV6-3 and TRBJ2-2; D ambiguous. The germline V gene has CDR1 MNHEY and CDR2 SVGEGT. The CDR3 is made up of 15 amino acids. Between the trimmed V and J ends, which lost 4 bases and 1 base, there was a span of 10 bases. The CDR3 sequence: CASSSMTGNTGELFF. The CDR3 nucleotides read TGTGCCAGCAGTTCTATGACGGGGAACACCGGGGAGCTGTTTTTT.

V usage is TRBV4-1 and J usage is TRBJ2-7; perhaps TRBD1 as D (6 bases). Germline V gives CDR1 MGHRA, CDR2 YSYEKL. There are 19 residues in the CDR3. V was shortened by 0 bases and J by 2 bases, with 23 bases between the two germline ends. The CDR3 DNA reads TGCGCCAGCAGCCAAGATCAATGGTTGGGGGCGGACAGAACCTACGAGCAGTACTTC. Translated: CASSQDQWLGADRTYEQYF.